This T cell receptor (beta chain) was sequenced for a study of blood T cell repertoires in COVID-19. Assay: immunoSEQ multiplex PCR; the TCRdb copy retains only in-frame clones and omits some. The table includes 300,000 to 400,000 clones, 70% to 90% detected once. The V end lost 10 bases, the J end lost 9 bases, and 15 bases lay between the germline ends. CDR1 and CDR2 (germline): LNHDA, SQIVND (reference sequence). The CDR3 is made up of 11 amino acids. The rearrangement links TRBV19 to TRBJ1-1, with D tentatively TRBD1 (6 bases). The receptor comes from a woman between 45 and 60 years old who had recovered from COVID-19. The sequenced sample was peripheral blood. The CDR3 sequence is CAITTGYKAFF. The CDR3 region has the DNA TGTGCCATTACTACAGGGTATAAAGCTTTCTTT.